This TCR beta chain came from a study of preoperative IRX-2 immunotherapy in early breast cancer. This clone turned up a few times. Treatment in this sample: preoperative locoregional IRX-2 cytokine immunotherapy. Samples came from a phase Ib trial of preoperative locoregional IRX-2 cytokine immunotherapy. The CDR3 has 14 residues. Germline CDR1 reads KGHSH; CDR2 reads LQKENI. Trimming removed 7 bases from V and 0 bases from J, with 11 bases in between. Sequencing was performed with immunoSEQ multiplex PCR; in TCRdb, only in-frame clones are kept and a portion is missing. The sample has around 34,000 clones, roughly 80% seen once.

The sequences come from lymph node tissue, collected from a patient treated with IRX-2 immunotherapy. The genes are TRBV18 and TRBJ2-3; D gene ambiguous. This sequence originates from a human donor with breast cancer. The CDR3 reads CASCRQPSTDTQYF. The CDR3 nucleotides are TGTGCCAGCTGTAGGCAACCTAGCACAGATACGCAGTATTTT.